The entry below gives a single TCR beta chain sequence along with its context. The table came from immunoSEQ multiplex PCR; TCRdb's copy has only in-frame clones and leaves some out. The table records 950,000 to 1,200,000 clones, roughly 80% of them present only once. The data stem from a study of shared clonotypes between healthy human individuals. V lost 4 bases, J lost 5 bases, and 9 bases lay in between. The CDR3 extends over 11 amino acids. Germline V lookup: CDR1 GTSNPN, CDR2 SVGIG (reference sequence). The chain couples TRBV30 to TRBJ2-7, with no clear D. The TCR was taken from a man between 18 and 29 years old in good health. Some clones in this sample may be carry-over from other donors' samples. Sequencing input: memory CD4+ T cells from PBMCs. Specified subset: CD45RA-negative fraction. For the CDR3, the DNA is TGTGCCTGGACCACTTCCAACGAGCAGTACTTC. The encoded protein is CAWTTSNEQYF.